Shown below are 21 T cell receptor beta chains from a single sample sequenced in a study of CD8+ T cells in alopecia areata. The treatment: oral pan-JAK inhibitor, 5-10 mg twice daily. TCR sequencing used cDNA made by reverse transcription of extracted RNA. Some clones are missing from TCRdb's copy, which holds only in-frame ones; the method was immunoSEQ multiplex PCR. The top ten clones hold roughly 12% of a sample with roughly 200,000 clones, around 58% of them seen once. Sequencing was performed on CD8+ T cells sorted from blood, taken at week 24, from a patient treated with tofacitinib. The receptors were sampled from a human donor with alopecia areata.

The chain employs TRBV5-1 and TRBJ2-4; D is ambiguous. The CDR3 is 14 amino acids. The V end was cut by 0 bases, the J end by 2 bases, with 6 bases between. From germline, CDR1 is SGHRS and CDR2 YFSETQ. The CDR3 loop reads CASSLDISKNIQYF. The DNA of the CDR3 is TGCGCCAGCAGCTTGGATATCTCCAAAAACATTCAGTACTTC.

This chain links TRBV2 with TRBJ1-6, with D unresolved. Trimming stripped 1 base from V and 5 bases from J, with 6 bases between. Germline CDR1 SNHLY, CDR2 FYNNEI. The CDR3 is 14 residues long. The CDR3 DNA sequence: TGTGCCAGCAGTGAAGGGCAGAATAATTCACCCCTCCACTTT. Amino acid sequence: CASSEGQNNSPLHF.

The chain is built from TRBV7-3 and TRBJ2-2; D call uncertain. CDR3 length equals 12 residues. The germline V gene encodes CDR1 SGHTA and CDR2 FQGTGA. V was cut by 4 bases and J by 5 bases, with 5 bases left in between. The CDR3 loop is CASSSRTGELFF. CDR3 DNA sequence: TGTGCCAGCAGCTCTAGGACCGGGGAGCTGTTTTTT.

This clone showed up just a few times. The rearrangement joins TRBV21-1 to TRBJ1-5. TRBV21-1 is a pseudogene locus. The CDR3 has 13 amino acids. The CDR3 loop is CASDRDLGQPQHF. CDR3 nucleotide sequence: TGTGCCAGCGACCGGGACCTCGGGCAGCCCCAGCATTTT.

This clone was counted a few times. This chain joins TRBV5-1 and TRBJ2-1; possible D gene TRBD1, 6 bases. The V end was cut by 6 bases, the J end by 10 bases, with 17 bases between. Per germline, CDR1 SGHRS and CDR2 YFSETQ. This CDR3 is built from 13 residues. Here the CDR3 reads CASMLDTQGEQFF. CDR3 coding DNA: TGCGCCAGCATGCTGGACACCCAGGGGGAGCAGTTCTTC.

This clone was seen more than once but under ten times. CDR3 sequence: CASSPYARSMITEAFF. The CDR3 bases are TGTGCCAGCTCACCGTATGCGCGGTCGATGATCACTGAAGCTTTCTTT. The chain employs TRBV18 and TRBJ1-1; no firm D call. The germline CDR1 and CDR2 sequences are KGHSH and LQKENI. V was trimmed by 3 bases and J by 4 bases, leaving 18 bases between them. The CDR3 is made up of 16 amino acids.

The DNA of the CDR3 is TGCGCCAGCAGCGTGGGGACAGCGGGCTACACCTTC. Translating gives CASSVGTAGYTF. The J gene is TRBJ1-2, the V gene TRBV4-1, with 7 bases aligning to TRBD1. Germline CDR1 reads MGHRA; CDR2 reads YSYEKL. There are 12 residues in the CDR3. V dropped 5 bases and J dropped 8; count of bases not matched to a gene: 5.

In its sample, this clone was seen a few times. The chain is built from TRBV19 and TRBJ2-2, with 8 bases identical to TRBD2. Looked up from germline, CDR1 is LNHDA and CDR2 is SQIVND (reference sequence). The CDR3 extends over 18 amino acids. V lost 3 bases and J lost 0; bases outside the gene matches: 9. The CDR3 reads CASSMASPGLANTGELFF. The CDR3 DNA follows: TGTGCCAGTAGTATGGCCAGTCCGGGACTAGCGAACACCGGGGAGCTGTTTTTT.

The rearrangement joins TRBV13 to TRBJ1-2; 7 bases match TRBD1. From germline, CDR1 is PRHDT and CDR2 FYEKMQ (reference sequence). The V and J ends lost 3 bases and 8 bases, in that order; junction bases with no gene match: 15. This CDR3 has 16 amino acids. The CDR3, as DNA: TGTGCCAGCAGCTTTTGGCAGTTACAGGGGAGGGGCGGCTACACCTTC. It specifies CASSFWQLQGRGGYTF. Supplemented by reference TRBV13 and TRBJ1-2, the full variable domain reads AAGVIQSPRHLIKEKRETATLKCYPIPRHDTVYWYQQGPGQDPQFLISFYEKMQSDKGSIPDRFSAQQFSDYHSELNMSSLELGDSALYFCASSFWQLQGRGGYTFGSGTRLTVV.

The V gene is TRBV12-5, the J gene TRBJ1-3, with 8 bases identical to TRBD1. Germline V gene data show CDR1 as LGHNT and CDR2 as FRNRAP. The V gene end was trimmed by 9 bases and the J gene end by 0 bases; junction bases not matched to a gene: 13. The CDR3 runs to 17 residues. CDR3 coding DNA: TGTGCTAGCCGTTCGGCCGGGACAGGCGGCTCTGGAAACACCATATATTTT. Amino acid sequence: CASRSAGTGGSGNTIYF.

This clone was observed a handful of times. The genes are TRBV6-5 and TRBJ2-5; D unresolved. Looked up from germline, CDR1 is MNHEY and CDR2 is SVGAGI. Trimming removed 7 bases from V and 5 bases from J, with 20 bases in between. CDR3 length equals 15 residues. The CDR3 region has the DNA TGTGCCAGCAAACTTGACCTAGGGATCAAGGAGACCCAGTACTTC. Protein: CASKLDLGIKETQYF.

This clone was seen a handful of times. The chain links TRBV9 to TRBJ1-2; D call uncertain. The CDR3 is made up of 14 amino acids. Germline loops: CDR1 SGDLS, CDR2 YYNGEE. V was shortened by 0 bases and J by 2 bases, with 8 bases between the two germline ends. CDR3 protein: CASSVVGENYGYTF. The CDR3 DNA follows: TGTGCCAGCAGCGTAGTGGGAGAAAACTATGGCTACACCTTC.

The rearrangement joins TRBV9 to TRBJ1-1, with a tentative D call TRBD1 (5 bases). Germline CDR1 and CDR2: SGDLS and YYNGEE. The CDR3 runs to 16 residues. Trimming left V 3 bases short and J 1 base short, with 16 bases between. This CDR3 reads CASSAEGSGTNTEAFF. In DNA form, the CDR3 reads TGTGCCAGCAGCGCCGAAGGGTCCGGGACGAACACTGAAGCTTTCTTT.

The sample holds one count of this clone. The chain employs TRBV4-1 and TRBJ2-3; 12 positions match TRBD2. The CDR3 has 16 residues. With 2 bases clipped from V and 2 bases from J, the junction kept 2 bases outside the gene matches. CDR1 is MGHRA, CDR2 YSYEKL, per germline. The CDR3 coding sequence is TGCGCCAGCAGCCAATGGACTAGCGGGACCACAGATACGCAGTATTTT. Translated, it gives CASSQWTSGTTDTQYF.

The chain carries TRBV6-5 and TRBJ1-6, with no clear D. V lost 5 bases, J lost 6 bases, and 5 bases lay in between. Germline V gives CDR1 MNHEY, CDR2 SVGAGI. The CDR3 spans 12 residues. CDR3 protein: CASSSGNSPLHF. CDR3 nucleotide sequence: TGTGCCAGCAGTAGTGGTAATTCACCCCTCCACTTT.

The chain uses TRBV2 and TRBJ2-1; D gene unclear. Germline V gene lookup returns CDR1 SNHLY and CDR2 FYNNEI. There are 16 residues in the CDR3. Trimming shortened V by 5 bases and J by 1 base, and 15 bases separated the two germline ends. This CDR3 reads CASSSVDAPSYNEQFF. CDR3 coding DNA: TGTGCCAGCAGTTCTGTTGACGCTCCTTCCTACAATGAGCAGTTCTTC.

The rearrangement uses TRBV4-1 and TRBJ2-1; TRBD2 matches at 8 bases. The CDR3 runs 16 residues. Germline V gene lookup returns CDR1 MGHRA and CDR2 YSYEKL. The V and J ends lost 4 bases and 5 bases, in that order; junction bases with no gene match: 10. CDR3 region: CASSPRASGYNNEQFF. The CDR3 DNA is TGCGCCAGCAGCCCCCGGGCTAGCGGGTATAACAATGAGCAGTTCTTC.

The V gene is TRBV13, the J gene TRBJ1-2; D is unresolved. The CDR3 has 14 residues. Trimming cost V 0 bases and J 4 bases, with 9 bases left between them. CDR1 and CDR2 from the germline V gene are PRHDT and FYEKMQ (reference sequence). The CDR3 DNA reads TGTGCCAGCAGCTTAGGTCGGAGTCCCTATGGCTACACCTTC. Its protein product is CASSLGRSPYGYTF.

This clone was seen a handful of times. This chain joins TRBV29-1 and TRBJ2-3; 7 positions agree with TRBD1. Looked up from germline, CDR1 is SQVTM and CDR2 is ANQGSEA. The CDR3 runs 12 residues. The CDR3 reads CTGQESTDTQYF. The CDR3 DNA reads as TGCACCGGACAGGAGAGCACAGATACGCAGTATTTT.

CDR3 DNA: TGTGCCTGGAGTGAGGGACGGCTCTATGGCTACACCTTC. This codes for CAWSEGRLYGYTF. The rearrangement links TRBV30 to TRBJ1-2; tentatively, D is TRBD1 (5 bases). Per the germline V gene, CDR1 is GTSNPN and CDR2 is SVGIG (reference sequence). This CDR3 has 13 amino acids. V shed 1 base and J shed 4 bases, with 10 bases lying between them.

Here the CDR3 DNA reads TGCAGCGTCCTTTCCGGGGAGGCCGCGACTGGGGCCAACGTCCTGACTTTC. Translation gives CSVLSGEAATGANVLTF. This chain connects TRBV29-1 to TRBJ2-6, with a weak D call TRBD2 (6 bases). This CDR3 has 17 amino acids. In germline, CDR1 is SQVTM, CDR2 ANQGSEA. The V and J ends lost 6 bases and 2 bases respectively, with 20 bases between them.